This TCR beta chain appears in the sequencing data of a study of technical replicates of blood from several donors. Trimming cost V 1 base and J 2 bases, with 9 bases left between them. CDR1 and CDR2 (germline): MNHNS, SASEGT. The CDR3 loop spans 15 amino acids. Profiled with immunoSEQ multiplex PCR; TCRdb holds only in-frame clones, not every one. The sample comprises about 62,000 clones, approximately 89% of which are singletons, and about 5.2% rests with the top ten. The rearrangement joins TRBV6-1 to TRBJ1-5, with D unclear. The receptor comes from a human donor in good health. Some clones in this sample may be carry-over from other donors' samples. The sample taken for sequencing was PBMCs. CDR3 nucleotide sequence: TGTGCCAGCAGTGAAGGGTACTTGGGCAATCAGCCCCAGCATTTT. Its translation: CASSEGYLGNQPQHF.